Below are 23 T cell receptor beta chains sequenced from a single sample in a study of T cells in Graves' hyperthyroidism and ophthalmopathy. The TCR beta CDR3 regions underwent amplification using RNA transcripts as the source. During a first-round RT-PCR of the TCR CDR3, the HTBI primer set was used. In TCRdb, the multiplex PCR reads were re-called with MiXCR into one record per CDR3 protein. In the table there are some 440,000 distinct CDR3 sequences, 15% to 19% of which are singletons. The material sequenced was blood. These receptors all come from a woman younger than 35 with Graves' hyperthyroidism.

This clonotype was seen many times. The V and J genes are TRBV28 and TRBJ1-6; 10 bases are shared with TRBD1. With 8 bases clipped from V and 18 bases from J, the junction kept 13 bases outside the gene matches. Looked up from germline, CDR1 is MDHEN and CDR2 is SYDVKM. The CDR3 has 13 residues. The CDR3 is CASGDRGQLGAHF. The CDR3 nucleotides read TGTGCCAGCGGGGACAGGGGCCAGCTAGGGGCCCACTTT. The full variable domain, in which reference TRBV28 and TRBJ1-6 provide the parts outside the CDR3, is DVKVTQSSRYLVKRTGEKVFLECVQDMDHENMFWYRQDPGLGLRLIYFSYDVKMKEKGDIPEGYSVSREKKERFSLILESASTNQTSMYLCASGDRGQLGAHFGNGTRLTVT.

This clonotype came up many times. V gene TRBV10-3 combines with J gene TRBJ2-3; tentatively, D is TRBD1 (5 bases). This CDR3 is built from 16 residues. Trimming took off 7 bases at V and 4 bases at J, with 21 bases between the two ends. Germline-derived CDR1 and CDR2 are ENHRY and SYGVKD. Here the CDR3 reads CAIIRGVDPKADTQYF. CDR3 in DNA: TGTGCCATCATAAGGGGCGTCGACCCGAAGGCAGATACGCAGTATTTT.

This clonotype has only one observation. The CDR3 sequence is CASSEDRGRTYEQYF. DNA for the CDR3: TGTGCCAGCAGTGAAGACAGGGGGCGCACCTACGAGCAGTACTTC. This chain uses TRBV2 with TRBJ2-7; 9 bases are shared with TRBD1. Germline loops: CDR1 SNHLY, CDR2 FYNNEI. With V trimmed by 1 base and J by 2 bases, 3 bases remained unmatched. The length of the CDR3 is 15 residues.

This clonotype was detected ten times or more. The chain employs TRBV12-3 or TRBV12-4 and TRBJ2-1; 7 nucleotides match TRBD2. This CDR3 contains 14 residues. V shed 8 bases, J shed 4 bases, and the junction held 8 bases outside the gene matches. The CDR3 region has the DNA TGTGCCAGCGCAAGAAGCGGGACGTACAATGAGCAGTTCTTC. This codes for CASARSGTYNEQFF.

This clonotype was detected many times. V usage is TRBV5-5 and J usage is TRBJ1-2; D is possibly TRBD1 (5 bases). CDR3 size: 15 residues. Germline V CDR1 and CDR2: SGHKS, YYEKEE (reference sequence). Trimming took off 2 bases at V and 0 bases at J, with 11 bases between the two ends. Here the CDR3 reads CASSFADKPNYGYTF. CDR3 bases: TGTGCCAGCAGCTTCGCGGACAAGCCTAACTATGGCTACACCTTC.

This clonotype has at least ten counts. The chain joins TRBV6-1 to TRBJ1-5, with 7 bases that match TRBD1. The CDR3 runs to 14 residues. Germline V gene data show CDR1 as MNHNS and CDR2 as SASEGT. The trim removed 5 bases at V and 4 bases at J, leaving 5 bases unmatched. CDR3 nucleotides: TGTGCCAGCAGTCTACAGGGGCGGAATCAGCCCCAGCATTTT. Amino acids: CASSLQGRNQPQHF.

This clonotype was picked up many times. This rearrangement joins TRBV20-1 to TRBJ2-7; TRBD2 matches at 15 bases. CDR3 length equals 16 residues. The V gene's germline CDR1 is DFQATT and CDR2 SNEGSKA (reference sequence). J gave up 1 base and V 1 base, and 2 bases lay outside the gene matches. The CDR3 region is CSARAGLAGGSYEQYF. Written as DNA, the CDR3 is TGCAGTGCTAGAGCCGGACTAGCGGGAGGGTCCTACGAGCAGTACTTC.

This clonotype occurred many times. The chain links TRBV20-1 to TRBJ1-4; D call uncertain. Germline lookup yields CDR1 DFQATT and CDR2 SNEGSKA (reference sequence). CDR3 length: 16 amino acids. V shed 3 bases and J shed 2 bases, with 16 bases lying between them. In nucleotides, the CDR3 is TGCAGTGCTAGGACCCTCCGCAGAACTACTAATGAAAAACTGTTTTTT. It codes for CSARTLRRTTNEKLFF.

This clonotype has ten or more counts. V is TRBV9 and J is TRBJ1-1, with D uncertain. This CDR3 contains 13 residues. Deletions cut 3 bases from V and 5 bases from J, with 11 bases between. Germline CDR1 is SGDLS and CDR2 is YYNGEE. This CDR3 is CASSGEGGTEAFF. In nucleotides, the CDR3 is TGTGCCAGCAGCGGGGAGGGTGGAACTGAAGCTTTCTTT.

This clonotype showed up many times. The V and J genes are TRBV9 and TRBJ1-1, with 10 bases that match TRBD1. J was trimmed by 0 bases and V by 4 bases; bases with no gene match: 9. Germline V gives CDR1 SGDLS, CDR2 YYNGEE. The CDR3 loop spans 17 amino acids. CDR3 sequence: CASSRRQGAGVNTEAFF. As DNA, the CDR3 is TGTGCCAGCAGCAGACGACAGGGGGCGGGGGTGAACACTGAAGCTTTCTTT.

The table lists this clonotype with many counts. CDR3 DNA sequence: TGTGCCAGCAGCCAAGATACGTACGAGCAGTACTTC. Translated, it gives CASSQDTYEQYF. This rearrangement joins TRBV3-1 to TRBJ2-7, with unresolved D. The ends were cut back, 0 bases at V and 4 bases at J, with 4 bases in the middle. CDR1 is LGHDT, CDR2 YNNKEL, per germline (reference sequence). CDR3 length: 12 residues.

The chain recombines TRBV5-4 with TRBJ1-2; D might be TRBD1 (6 bases). The length of the CDR3 is 14 residues. V was pared by 2 bases and J by 4 bases, with 12 bases between. Germline V CDR1 and CDR2: SGHNT, YYREEE (reference sequence). CDR3 amino acids: CASSFLGQFYGYTF. CDR3 coding DNA: TGTGCCAGCAGCTTTCTCGGACAGTTCTATGGCTACACCTTC. Combining the CDR3 with reference TRBV5-4 and TRBJ1-2 gives the whole variable domain ETGVTQSPTHLIKTRGQQVTLRCSSQSGHNTVSWYQQALGQGPQFIFQYYREEENGRGNFPPRFSGLQFPNYSSELNVNALELDDSALYLCASSFLGQFYGYTFGSGTRLTVV.

This clonotype was found many times. CDR3 in DNA: TGTGCCAGCAGCTCCCGCGACAGGGGGGCCTATGGCTACACCTTC. Protein: CASSSRDRGAYGYTF. V gene TRBV11-2 combines with J gene TRBJ1-2, with 9 bases identical to TRBD1. Germline lookup yields CDR1 SGHAT and CDR2 FQNNGV. The junction had 7 bases not matched to a gene; V was cut back by 4 bases and J by 4 bases. There are 15 residues in the CDR3.

This clonotype was counted only a few times. The rearrangement links TRBV18 to TRBJ1-2, with TRBD1 matching over 10 bases. The CDR3 length is 17 residues. V dropped 6 bases and J dropped 1; count of bases not matched to a gene: 11. Germline values: CDR1 KGHSH, CDR2 LQKENI. The CDR3 spells CASSYRDRGQDNYGYTF. The CDR3 DNA is TGTGCCAGCTCCTATCGTGACAGGGGGCAGGATAACTATGGCTACACCTTC. Complete variable domain (other parts from reference TRBV18 and TRBJ1-2): NAGVMQNPRHLVRRRGQEARLRCSPMKGHSHVYWYRQLPEEGLKFMVYLQKENIIDESGMPKERFSAEFPKEGPSILRIQQVVRGDSAAYFCASSYRDRGQDNYGYTFGSGTRLTVV.

This clonotype showed up many times. V and J are TRBV11-2 and TRBJ2-7; TRBD1 agrees at 7 bases. The V gene end was trimmed by 3 bases and the J gene end by 7 bases; junction bases not matched to a gene: 9. CDR3 length: 14 residues. Germline V gene sequence: CDR1 SGHAT, CDR2 FQNNGV. This CDR3 is CASSFATGVGEQYF. In DNA, the CDR3 is TGTGCCAGCAGCTTCGCTACAGGGGTGGGGGAGCAGTACTTC.

This clonotype came up a few times. At one of its ends the junction is not consistent with the germline gene, which may arise from a read error. The genes are TRBV5-1 and TRBJ2-3; D is unclear. Germline values: CDR1 SGHRS, CDR2 YFSETQ. CDR3 length equals 12 residues. The CDR3 DNA follows: TGCGTCAGCAGCGCCCTACAAGATACGCAGTATTTT. Residues: CVSSALQDTQYF.

V and J are TRBV7-6 and TRBJ2-3, with TRBD2 matching over 7 bases. The V gene end was trimmed by 5 bases and the J gene end by 3 bases; junction bases not matched to a gene: 11. The CDR3 contains 16 residues. Germline CDR1 is SGHVS and CDR2 is FNYEAQ. The CDR3 loop is CASSPLGTIATDTQYF. In DNA form, the CDR3 reads TGTGCCAGCAGCCCCCTGGGGACTATAGCTACAGATACGCAGTATTTT.

This clonotype was observed at least ten times. This chain joins TRBV20-1 and TRBJ2-1, with D possibly matching TRBD2 (6 bases). V lost 6 bases to trimming and J lost 6 bases, with 12 bases between them. The CDR3 spans 12 residues. Germline assignment: CDR1 DFQATT and CDR2 SNEGSKA (reference sequence). CDR3 residues: CSATVGGNEQFF. CDR3 DNA: TGCAGTGCCACGGTGGGGGGCAATGAGCAGTTCTTC.

Details on this clonotype: A much larger clone lies one base from this, so it may be a read error. The chain couples TRBV9 to TRBJ2-7, with TRBD1 identical over 7 bases. This CDR3 comprises 15 residues. Germline V gives CDR1 SGDLS, CDR2 YYNGEE. CDR3 bases: TGTGCCAGCAGCCCCGGGACAGTTATCGACTACGAGCAGCACTTC. Translating it yields CASSPGTVIDYEQHF.

This clonotype was seen a handful of times. This chain uses TRBV7-2 with TRBJ2-7; D unresolved. This CDR3 contains 12 residues. With 3 bases removed from V and 2 bases from J, the gap between germline ends came to 5 bases. The germline CDR1 and CDR2 sequences are SGHTA and FQGNSA. The CDR3 protein is CASSFYAYEQYF. In nucleotides, the CDR3 is TGTGCCAGCAGCTTCTATGCCTACGAGCAGTACTTC.

This clonotype has ten or more counts. This chain uses TRBV6-1 with TRBJ1-5; D is uncertain. CDR1 MNHNS and CDR2 SASEGT come from the germline V gene. The CDR3 sequence is 12 residues long. V gave up 0 bases and J gave up 7 bases, with 4 bases separating them. This CDR3 is CASSEAWQPQHF. The CDR3 bases are TGTGCCAGCAGTGAAGCGTGGCAGCCCCAGCATTTT.

In its sample, this clonotype was seen many times. This chain connects TRBV5-5 to TRBJ1-6; 9 nucleotides match TRBD1. Germline values: CDR1 SGHKS, CDR2 YYEKEE (reference sequence). J gave up 1 base and V 5 bases, and 10 bases lay outside the gene matches. The CDR3 is made up of 18 amino acids. CDR3 in DNA: TGTGCCAGCAGTCCCGCATGGGGACAGGGTTCCTATAATTCACCCCTCCACTTT. This translates into CASSPAWGQGSYNSPLHF.

This clonotype was counted between two and nine times. CDR3 sequence (DNA): TGTGCCAGCAGTACCCCGGGACAGGGATACACCGGGGAGCTGTTTTTT. Translation gives CASSTPGQGYTGELFF. The gene calls are TRBV27 and TRBJ2-2; 9 bases line up with TRBD1. The junction had 7 bases not matched to a gene; V was cut back by 5 bases and J by 3 bases. Germline values: CDR1 MNHEY, CDR2 SMNVEV (reference sequence). This CDR3 contains 16 residues.